The 19 T cell receptor beta chains below were found in one sample sequenced in a study of immune heterogeneity within non-small cell lung tumors. Multiplex PCR was performed with 32 V and 13 J primers, and it amplified TCR beta CDR3. TCRdb used MiXCR to reprocess the multiplex PCR reads, holding one entry per CDR3 protein. The sample records 2,000 to 2,500 distinct CDR3 sequences, more than 25% being singletons. TCRs were amplified from 450 to 700 ng gDNA of bulk tumor per sample. Collection of several biopsies per primary tumor, spaced far apart, took place during surgery. Curative operations were performed on patients who had untreated, newly diagnosed non-small cell lung cancer. The sequencing input was lung tumor tissue. All receptors come from a man aged 55 to 70 with non-small cell lung cancer.

To note about this clonotype: This sequence may be a read error, since a much larger clone differs from it by one base. The J gene is TRBJ1-6, the V gene TRBV18; no definite D call. Trimming left V 1 base short and J 3 bases short, with 7 bases between. CDR1 is KGHSH and CDR2 is LQKENI in the germline V gene. The CDR3 runs to 15 residues. CDR3 amino acids: CASSPHANYNSPLHF. DNA for the CDR3: TGTGCCAGCTCACCACATGCGAACTATAATTCACCCCTCCACTTT.

Concerning this clonotype itself: This may be a read error, as it is one base from a much larger clone. V and J are TRBV2 and TRBJ2-7, with TRBD2 matching 9 bases. This CDR3 is built from 14 residues. V dropped 6 bases and J dropped 2; count of bases not matched to a gene: 5. The germline V gene encodes CDR1 SNHLY and CDR2 FYNNEI. The CDR3 bases are TGTGCCAGCAGAACCTGGACTAGCGCCTACGAGCAGTACTTC. This encodes CASRTWTSAYEQYF.

V usage is TRBV5-6 and J usage is TRBJ2-7; D may be TRBD2 (5 bases). The CDR3 has 15 amino acids. From germline, CDR1 is SGHDT and CDR2 YYEEEE. V was trimmed by 5 bases and J by 2 bases, leaving 17 bases between them. Here the CDR3 DNA reads TGTGCCAGCAGTGTGCGGCGGGTGTCCCCCTACGAGCAGTACTTC. This gives the protein CASSVRRVSPYEQYF.

The table lists this clonotype with a count of one. A read error may explain this, as a much larger clone is one base away. The V call is TRBV6-1, the J call TRBJ2-1, with D possibly TRBD1 on 6 matching bases. This CDR3 has 13 amino acids. Trimming removed 4 bases at V and 10 bases at J, with 14 bases between. CDR1 MNHNS and CDR2 SASEGT come from the germline V gene. The CDR3 reads CASSALPGTEQFF. DNA of the CDR3: TGTGCCAGCAGTGCCCTACCCGGGACAGAGCAGTTCTTC.

V usage is TRBV18 and J usage is TRBJ2-1; TRBD2 matches 13 bases. Trimming removed 5 bases from V and 6 bases from J; junction bases left unmatched: 1. From germline, CDR1 is KGHSH and CDR2 LQKENI. This CDR3 is built from 14 residues. The chain's CDR3 is CASSGTSGTNEQFF. The CDR3 DNA follows: TGTGCCAGCTCAGGGACTAGCGGGACCAATGAGCAGTTCTTC.

This clonotype rates as large. The chain joins TRBV19 to TRBJ1-6; no firm D call. V lost 5 bases and J lost 0, with 11 bases in between. The CDR3 contains 16 residues. The germline V gene encodes CDR1 LNHDA and CDR2 SQIVND (reference sequence). CDR3 sequence (DNA): TGTGCCAGTAGTTCTCAACGAAGCTCCTATAATTCACCCCTCCACTTT. Its translation is CASSSQRSSYNSPLHF.

This clonotype is labeled medium-sized. The chain has TRBV11-2 and TRBJ2-3, with D possibly TRBD2 on 6 matching bases. The germline CDR1 and CDR2 sequences are SGHAT and FQNNGV. Deletions cut 3 bases from V and 2 bases from J, with 27 bases between. The CDR3 contains 20 residues. DNA for the CDR3: TGTGCCAGCAGCTTTTTTCCAGACCCCATGCGGGGAACCCTCACAGATACGCAGTATTTT. Residues: CASSFFPDPMRGTLTDTQYF.

In its sample, this clonotype ranks as medium-sized. This chain joins TRBV6-1 and TRBJ2-1; 9 bases fit TRBD1. Germline-derived CDR1 and CDR2 are MNHNS and SASEGT. The CDR3 consists of 13 residues. Germline trimming cut 7 bases from V and 9 bases from J; bases unmatched to any gene: 7. CDR3: CASTGTGLSEQFF. DNA of the CDR3: TGTGCCAGCACCGGGACAGGGTTGAGTGAGCAGTTCTTC.

V is TRBV6-2 or TRBV6-3 and J is TRBJ1-1; 7 bases align to TRBD1. The CDR3 contains 15 residues. V was pared by 3 bases and J by 1 base, with 5 bases of the junction left unmatched. Germline V gives CDR1 MNHEY, CDR2 SVGEGT. CDR3 protein: CASSYRTGGNTEAFF. The CDR3 nucleotides read TGTGCCAGCAGTTATCGGACAGGAGGGAACACTGAAGCTTTCTTT.

Comment on this clonotype: Possible read error: a much larger clone is one base away. The chain has TRBV10-3 and TRBJ2-7; 9 bases match TRBD2. Germline assignment: CDR1 ENHRY and CDR2 SYGVKD. This CDR3 contains 16 residues. The CDR3 protein is CAISDVAGEVAYERYF. Here the CDR3 DNA reads TGTGCCATCAGTGATGTAGCGGGAGAGGTGGCCTACGAGCGGTACTTC.

This clonotype qualifies as medium-sized (0.01 to 0.1%). This chain links TRBV20-1 with TRBJ1-2, with D perhaps TRBD1 (5 bases). Germline CDR1 is DFQATT and CDR2 is SNEGSKA (reference sequence). Trimming shortened V by 3 bases and J by 1 base, and 15 bases separated the two germline ends. The CDR3 is 15 residues long. The CDR3 is CSASTGPRGNYGYTF. CDR3 nucleotide sequence: TGCAGTGCTAGTACGGGGCCCCGGGGTAACTATGGCTACACCTTC.

As to this clonotype: A much larger clone sits a single nucleotide away, making a read error possible. The chain is built from TRBV28 and TRBJ1-6; weak D call: TRBD1 (5 bases). The V gene lost 6 bases and the J gene lost 0 bases, with 12 bases spanning the gap. This CDR3 is 16 amino acids long. In germline, CDR1 is MDHEN, CDR2 SYDVKM. The CDR3 reads CASRGLGSSYNSPLHF. The CDR3 DNA reads as TGTGCCAGCAGGGGGCTCGGGAGCTCCTATAATTCACCCCTCCACTTT.

The rearrangement links TRBV10-2 to TRBJ2-1; 7 nucleotides agree with TRBD1. Trimming removed 5 bases from V and 0 bases from J; junction bases left unmatched: 10. Germline V gene lookup returns CDR1 WSHSY and CDR2 SAAADI. The CDR3 extends over 17 amino acids. CDR3 nucleotides: TGCGCCAGCAGTAGGGGGCCCATCCTAAACTCCTACAATGAGCAGTTCTTC. It specifies CASSRGPILNSYNEQFF.

This clonotype is medium-sized. DNA of the CDR3: TGTGCCAGCAGTTTCGAGGGATTCGCGTACGAGCAGTACTTC. As protein: CASSFEGFAYEQYF. The chain couples TRBV28 to TRBJ2-7, with a possible D match to TRBD2 (5 bases). CDR3 length: 14 residues. Germline V CDR1 and CDR2: MDHEN, SYDVKM. V was shortened by 3 bases and J by 4 bases, with 13 bases between the two germline ends.

Notes on this clonotype: Given a much more abundant clone one base away, this may be a read error. The chain carries TRBV12-5 and TRBJ2-1; TRBD2 matches at 7 bases. Germline loops: CDR1 LGHNT, CDR2 FRNRAP. Germline trimming cut 7 bases from V and 5 bases from J; bases unmatched to any gene: 23. The CDR3 has 19 amino acids. The DNA of the CDR3 is TGTGCTAGTGCCACTAATGGGACGACTAGCTGTGGTAGAAACAATGAGCAGTTCTTC. Translation: CASATNGTTSCGRNNEQFF.

Of note for this clonotype: The junction shows a germline mismatch at one end, possibly a read error. The chain employs TRBV28 and TRBJ2-7, with D perhaps being TRBD1 or TRBD2 (7 bases each). The CDR3 runs 20 residues. CDR1 is MDHEN, CDR2 SYDVKM, per germline. The CDR3 region is CANSPQDTETSRGGPSEQYF. Here the CDR3 DNA reads TGTGCCAACAGTCCCCAGGACACGGAGACGTCCAGGGGGGGGCCTTCCGAGCAGTACTTC.

This rearrangement joins TRBV7-2 to TRBJ2-1; 8 bases fit TRBD2. The length of the CDR3 is 16 residues. Trimming cost V 5 bases and J 4 bases; bases outside gene matches: 10. Germline loops: CDR1 SGHTA, CDR2 FQGNSA. This chain's CDR3 is CASSKSPGLDYNEQFF. The CDR3 region has the DNA TGTGCCAGCAGCAAGAGCCCGGGACTAGATTACAATGAGCAGTTCTTC.

The gene calls are TRBV3-1 and TRBJ1-5; 8 nucleotides align to TRBD1. CDR3 length equals 16 residues. In germline, CDR1 is LGHDT, CDR2 YNNKEL (reference sequence). V was clipped by 4 bases and J by 0 bases; unmatched bases: 5. The CDR3 DNA is TGTGCCAGCAGCCCAGGACAGGGCAATAGCAATCAGCCCCAGCATTTT. This codes for CASSPGQGNSNQPQHF. The full variable domain, rest sourced from reference TRBV3-1 and TRBJ1-5, is DTAVSQTPKYLVTQMGNDKSIKCEQNLGHDTMYWYKQDSKKFLKIMFSYNNKELIINETVPNRFSPKSPDKAHLNLHINSLELGDSAVYFCASSPGQGNSNQPQHFGDGTRLSIL.

This clonotype is classed as medium-sized (0.01 to 0.1%). V usage is TRBV6-2 or TRBV6-3 and J usage is TRBJ1-3; D ambiguous. Germline CDR1 MNHEY, CDR2 SVGEGT. This CDR3 contains 16 residues. V lost 9 bases to trimming and J lost 2 bases, with 20 bases between them. CDR3 amino acids: CASSRLEGGPGNTIYF. CDR3 in DNA: TGTGCCAGTAGCCGCTTGGAGGGAGGACCTGGAAACACCATATATTTT.